This T cell receptor (beta chain) is from a study of T cell repertoires in cytomegalovirus infection. About the research overall: Shared public TCR beta signatures pointed to both CMV infection and a matching HLA type.

In TCRdb, the reads were re-called with MiXCR into one record per CDR3 protein. Among about 120,000 distinct CDR3 sequences listed, over 9.5% were seen once. The CDR3 totals 15 residues. In germline, CDR1 is SGHRS, CDR2 YFSETQ. V was trimmed by 1 base and J by 0 bases, leaving 10 bases between them. This clonotype was observed at least ten times. Its matching antigen is unknown. The J gene is TRBJ1-2, the V gene TRBV5-1; D unresolved. Sequenced input: PBMCs, sequenced either directly or after in vitro stimulation (not recorded which). The TCR originated in a human donor in good health (CMV status not recorded). Some clones in this sample may be carry-over from other donors' samples. The CDR3, as DNA: TGCGCCAGCAGCTTGACAGCAAGTTCTAACTATGGCTACACCTTC. Amino acids: CASSLTASSNYGYTF.